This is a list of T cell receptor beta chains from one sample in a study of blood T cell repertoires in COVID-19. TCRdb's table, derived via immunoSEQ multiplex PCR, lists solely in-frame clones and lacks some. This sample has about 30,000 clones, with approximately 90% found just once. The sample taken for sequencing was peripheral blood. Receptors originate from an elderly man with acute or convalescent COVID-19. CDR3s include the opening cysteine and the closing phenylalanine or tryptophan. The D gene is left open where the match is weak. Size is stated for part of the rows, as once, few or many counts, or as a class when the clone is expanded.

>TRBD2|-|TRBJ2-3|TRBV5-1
TGCGCCAGCAGCTTGACTAGCGGGGGATGGGATACGCAGTATTTT
CASSLTSGGWDTQYF
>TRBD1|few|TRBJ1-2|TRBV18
TGTGCCAGCTCACCACCGCGGGACAGGGCCTTAGAGGGTGGCTACACCTTC
CASSPPRDRALEGGYTF
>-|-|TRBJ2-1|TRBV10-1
TGCGCCAGCAGCGCGAGTCAGGGAAGGAATGAGCAGTTCTTC
CASSASQGRNEQFF
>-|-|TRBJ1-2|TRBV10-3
TGTGCCATCAGAGAGACAGTGCCTATGGCTGGCTACACCTTC
CAIRETVPMAGYTF
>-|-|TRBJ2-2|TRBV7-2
TGTGCCAGCAGCTTCGACGGCGGGTACACCGGGGAGCTGTTTTTT
CASSFDGGYTGELFF
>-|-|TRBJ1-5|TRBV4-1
TGCGCCAGCAGCCAAGATGGAGGGATTCAGCCCCAGCATTTT
CASSQDGGIQPQHF
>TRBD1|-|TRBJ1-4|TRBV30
TGTGCCTGGAGTCTCCTTGGACAGGCCGGCAATGAAAAACTGTTTTTT
CAWSLLGQAGNEKLFF
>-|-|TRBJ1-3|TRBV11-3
TGTGCCAGCAGCCAGTCACAGGCAAACACCATATATTTT
CASSQSQANTIYF
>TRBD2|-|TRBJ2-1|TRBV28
TGTGCCAGCAGTTTAGCGGCGGGGGTTGGGCGGTTCTTC
CASSLAAGVGRFF
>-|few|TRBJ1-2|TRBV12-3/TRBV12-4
TGTGCCAGCAGTCAACAGGGCGGCTATGGCTACACCTTC
CASSQQGGYGYTF
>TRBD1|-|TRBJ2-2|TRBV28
TGTGCCAGCAGGACAGGGTTGGACACCGGGGAGCTGTTTTTT
CASRTGLDTGELFF
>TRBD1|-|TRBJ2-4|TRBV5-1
TGCGCCAGCAGCCCCGGGACAGGGGTGAGCATTCAGTACTTC
CASSPGTGVSIQYF
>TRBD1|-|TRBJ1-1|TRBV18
TGTGCCAGCTCACTCACCATGCGGACAGGGTTTACTGAAGCTTTCTTT
CASSLTMRTGFTEAFF
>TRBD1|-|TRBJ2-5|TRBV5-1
TGCGCCAGCAGCTTGTGGGGGACAGGGGATTTCGGTTCCTCCCAGACCCAGTACTTC
CASSLWGTGDFGSSQTQYF
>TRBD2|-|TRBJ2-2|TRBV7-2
TGTGCCAGCAGCTCCCGCGGGGGGGGGAACACCGGGGAGCTGTTTTTT
CASSSRGGGNTGELFF
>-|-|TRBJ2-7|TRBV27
TGTGCCAGCAGTTTTCAGGGGCGCGAGCAGTACTTC
CASSFQGREQYF
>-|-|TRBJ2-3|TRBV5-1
TGCGCCAGCAGCTTAAGGACAGATAGCACAGATACGCAGTATTTT
CASSLRTDSTDTQYF
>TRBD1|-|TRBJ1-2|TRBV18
TGTGCCAGCTCACCAGGACAGGGAAGCGTCTATGGCTACACCTTC
CASSPGQGSVYGYTF
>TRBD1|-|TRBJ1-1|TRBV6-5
TGTGCCAGCATTAACAGGGGGCCTAATGAAGCTTTCTTT
CASINRGPNEAFF
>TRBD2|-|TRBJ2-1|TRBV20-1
TGCAGTGCTAGTTTCTTTGGACTAGCGGGGGACAATGAGCAGTTCTTC
CSASFFGLAGDNEQFF
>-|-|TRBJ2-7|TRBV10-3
TGTGCCAGCACTACAGGGATTGAGGACGAGCAGTACTTC
CASTTGIEDEQYF
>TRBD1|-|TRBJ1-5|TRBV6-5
TGTGCCAGCAGCGGGGAACAGGGGGGCAATCAGCCCCAGCATTTT
CASSGEQGGNQPQHF
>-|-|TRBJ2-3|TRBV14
TGTGCCAGCAGCCAACTTGGACAGCTCACAGATACGCAGTATTTT
CASSQLGQLTDTQYF
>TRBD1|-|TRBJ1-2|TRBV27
TGTGCCAGCAGTTTAGGGCGGGGACAGAACTATGGCTACACCTTC
CASSLGRGQNYGYTF
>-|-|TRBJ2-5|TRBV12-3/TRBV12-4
TGTGTCCTCCACGGGTACCACCAAGAGACCCAGTACTTC
CVLHGYHQETQYF
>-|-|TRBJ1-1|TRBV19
TGTGCCAGTCGCCCCGGACAGCACACTGAAGCTTTCTTT
CASRPGQHTEAFF
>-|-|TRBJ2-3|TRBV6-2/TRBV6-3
TGTGCCAGCAGTTACTCGGTCACTTACGGGACAGATACGCAGTATTTT
CASSYSVTYGTDTQYF
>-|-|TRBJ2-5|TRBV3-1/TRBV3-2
TGTGCCAGCAGCCAGCAGGGTTTCCAAGAGACCCAGTACTTC
CASSQQGFQETQYF
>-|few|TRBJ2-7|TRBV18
TGTGCCAGCTCACCACAGGGACAACTTTACGAGCAGTACTTC
CASSPQGQLYEQYF
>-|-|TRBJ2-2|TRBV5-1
TGCGCCAGCAGCGCACAGGGCTCGGGGAACACCGGGGAGCTGTTTTTT
CASSAQGSGNTGELFF
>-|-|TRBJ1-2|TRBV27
TGTGCCAGCAGTCTCTCCAGGACTAACTATGGCTACACCTTC
CASSLSRTNYGYTF
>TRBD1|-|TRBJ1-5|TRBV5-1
TGCGCCAGCAGCTCTACAGGGGGCAATCAGCCCCAGCATTTT
CASSSTGGNQPQHF
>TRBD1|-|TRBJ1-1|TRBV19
TGTGCCATCAAGGGGACAGGGGCTACTGAAGCTTTCTTT
CAIKGTGATEAFF
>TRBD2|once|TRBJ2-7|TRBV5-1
TGCGCCAGCAGCTCCCGGACTAGCGGGGTCGGCTCCTACGAGCAGTACTTC
CASSSRTSGVGSYEQYF
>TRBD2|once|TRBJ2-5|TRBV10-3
TGTGCCATCAGCGGGGGGGGCCAAGAGACCCAGTACTTC
CAISGGGQETQYF
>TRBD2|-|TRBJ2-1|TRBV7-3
TGTGCCAGCAGCTTGAGCGGGGGGTGGTTCAATGAGCAGTTCTTC
CASSLSGGWFNEQFF
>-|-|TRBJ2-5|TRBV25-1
TGTGCCAGCAGTGCATGGGAGCTCGAGACCCAGTACTTC
CASSAWELETQYF
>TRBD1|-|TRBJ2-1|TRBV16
TGTGCCAGCAGCCAGGGACAGGTGATAGGGGATGAGCAGTTCTTC
CASSQGQVIGDEQFF